The 20 T cell receptor beta chains below all came from one sample that was sequenced in a study of technical replicates of blood from four donors. Profiled with immunoSEQ multiplex PCR; TCRdb holds only in-frame clones, not every one. This sample has approximately 13,000 clones, with 80% found just once. The sequenced sample consisted of PBMCs. Receptors originate from a human donor in good health.

This chain connects TRBV27 to TRBJ2-7; 8 positions agree with TRBD2. Per the germline V gene, CDR1 is MNHEY and CDR2 is SMNVEV (reference sequence). The ends lost 2 bases at V and 0 bases at J; junction bases unmatched: 3. The CDR3 consists of 15 residues. The CDR3 region has the DNA TGTGCCAGCAGTTTAGCGGGAGGATTCTCCTACGAGCAGTACTTC. Residues: CASSLAGGFSYEQYF.

This sequence joins TRBV27 and TRBJ1-4; D may be TRBD1 (6 bases). V was shortened by 3 bases and J by 8 bases, with 13 bases between the two germline ends. The CDR3 has 14 residues. CDR1 MNHEY and CDR2 SMNVEV come from the germline V gene (reference sequence). Written as DNA, the CDR3 is TGTGCCAGCAGTTTTGGCCAGGGGTTGGAAAAACTGTTTTTT. Its translation is CASSFGQGLEKLFF.

This clone has only one observation. The chain has TRBV6-6 and TRBJ2-7; 10 bases agree with TRBD1. Germline V gene sequence: CDR1 MNHNY, CDR2 SVGAGI (reference sequence). The junction had 7 bases not matched to a gene; V was cut back by 5 bases and J by 3 bases. The length of the CDR3 is 15 residues. This chain's CDR3 is CASSAPGQGIYEQYF. The CDR3 bases are TGTGCCAGCAGTGCACCGGGACAGGGGATCTACGAGCAGTACTTC.

The V call is TRBV6-5, the J call TRBJ2-5; 10 positions match TRBD2. This CDR3 has 14 amino acids. Trimming cost V 4 bases and J 2 bases; bases outside gene matches: 1. From germline, CDR1 is MNHEY and CDR2 SVGAGI. As DNA, the CDR3 is TGTGCCAGCAGTTTTAGCGGGGGGCAAGAGACCCAGTACTTC. Its translation: CASSFSGGQETQYF.

This clone was recorded only once. The chain combines TRBV19 with TRBJ2-2; D not certain. The germline CDR1 and CDR2 sequences are LNHDA and SQIVND (reference sequence). The CDR3 runs to 16 residues. V was clipped by 6 bases and J by 7 bases, with 21 bases between them. The CDR3 spells CASSQLYTVIGGELFF. As DNA, the CDR3 is TGTGCCAGTAGCCAACTGTATACAGTAATCGGCGGGGAGCTGTTTTTT.

V usage is TRBV12-5 and J usage is TRBJ2-7; TRBD2 matches at 12 bases. The CDR3 runs to 15 residues. The junction had 8 bases not matched to a gene; V was cut back by 5 bases and J by 6 bases. Germline V lookup: CDR1 LGHNT, CDR2 FRNRAP. The CDR3: CASGTGLAGMGEQYF. In DNA form, the CDR3 reads TGTGCTAGTGGTACCGGACTAGCGGGAATGGGCGAGCAGTACTTC.

This clone has more than one count but fewer than ten. The V call is TRBV19, the J call TRBJ2-1; 7 bases are shared with TRBD1. Looked up from germline, CDR1 is LNHDA and CDR2 is SQIVND (reference sequence). CDR3 size: 13 residues. The ends lost 7 bases at V and 4 bases at J; junction bases unmatched: 4. The CDR3 DNA reads TGTGCCAGTACCCGGGGACAGTACAATGAGCAGTTCTTC. Amino acid sequence: CASTRGQYNEQFF.

This clone was seen more than once but under ten times. The V and J genes are TRBV19 and TRBJ2-1; the D gene is possibly TRBD2 (5 bases). The CDR3 totals 15 residues. The germline V gene has CDR1 LNHDA and CDR2 SQIVND (reference sequence). V dropped 3 bases and J dropped 2 bases, with 11 bases sitting between them. The CDR3: CASSIPGIPYNEQFF. The CDR3 DNA follows: TGTGCCAGTAGTATTCCGGGGATCCCCTACAATGAGCAGTTCTTC.

This chain links TRBV30 with TRBJ2-5; weak D call: TRBD2 (6 bases). This CDR3 contains 14 residues. The germline V and J ends were trimmed by 0 bases and 4 bases, with 12 bases remaining between them. Germline V gene lookup returns CDR1 GTSNPN and CDR2 SVGIG (reference sequence). The CDR3 loop is CAWSVSGSIETQYF. As DNA, the CDR3 is TGTGCCTGGAGTGTATCCGGGAGCATAGAGACCCAGTACTTC.

The CDR3 DNA is TGTGCCAGCAGCGTAGGTGGTGGAGGACAGACATATGGCTACACCTTC. Its protein product is CASSVGGGGQTYGYTF. This chain uses TRBV9 with TRBJ1-2; D is possibly TRBD1 (6 bases). Germline V gene data show CDR1 as SGDLS and CDR2 as YYNGEE. The CDR3 loop spans 16 amino acids. Between the trimmed V and J ends, which lost 0 bases and 5 bases, there was a span of 17 bases.

In DNA, the CDR3 is TGTGCCAGCAGTTTATGGGGACAGGGAGGCAATCAGCCCCAGCATTTT. It yields the protein CASSLWGQGGNQPQHF. V usage is TRBV28 and J usage is TRBJ1-5; 9 positions agree with TRBD1. Unmatched junction bases numbered 2, after V lost 0 bases and J lost 2 bases. Germline V CDR1 and CDR2: MDHEN, SYDVKM. The CDR3 has 16 residues.

DNA for the CDR3: TGTGCCAGCAGCTTGGACCCCCTGAGGACAGACTATGGCTACACCTTC. This sequence encodes CASSLDPLRTDYGYTF. The chain recombines TRBV5-5 with TRBJ1-2, with a weak D call TRBD1 (6 bases). The CDR3 sequence is 16 residues long. Germline loops: CDR1 SGHKS, CDR2 YYEKEE (reference sequence). The V end was cut by 0 bases, the J end by 3 bases, with 15 bases between.

This chain connects TRBV6-1 to TRBJ1-5; perhaps TRBD1 as D (6 bases). V lost 4 bases, J lost 6 bases, and 10 bases lay in between. The CDR3 is 13 residues long. CDR1 and CDR2 from the germline V gene are MNHNS and SASEGT. For the CDR3, the DNA is TGTGCCAGCAGTGCAGGGGTTCGTCAGCCCCAGCATTTT. Its translation is CASSAGVRQPQHF.

The chain uses TRBV6-1 and TRBJ1-5; D unresolved. The CDR3 is 13 amino acids. The germline V gene has CDR1 MNHNS and CDR2 SASEGT. The V end lost 4 bases, the J end lost 7 bases, and 11 bases lay between the germline ends. CDR3 amino acids: CASSVGGRQPQHF. The CDR3 DNA reads TGTGCCAGCAGTGTGGGAGGGAGACAGCCCCAGCATTTT.

This clone has only one observation. The genes are TRBV27 and TRBJ2-7; TRBD2 agrees at 8 bases. This CDR3 has 16 amino acids. V lost 2 bases to trimming and J lost 3 bases; unmatched junction nucleotides: 9. The germline CDR1 and CDR2 sequences are MNHEY and SMNVEV (reference sequence). This CDR3 reads CASSLAGTRGGYEQYF. In DNA form, the CDR3 reads TGTGCCAGCAGTTTAGCCGGGACTAGGGGAGGCTACGAGCAGTACTTC.

V usage is TRBV28 and J usage is TRBJ1-5; TRBD1 might be the D (6 bases). This CDR3 is 13 amino acids long. The V gene's germline CDR1 is MDHEN and CDR2 SYDVKM. Between the trimmed V and J ends, which lost 5 bases and 4 bases, there was a span of 9 bases. CDR3 nucleotide sequence: TGTGCCAGCAGTCCTACAGGGAATCAGCCCCAGCATTTT. Its translation is CASSPTGNQPQHF.

The rearrangement links TRBV29-1 to TRBJ2-5, with D perhaps TRBD2 (7 bases). Germline CDR1 and CDR2: SQVTM and ANQGSEA. This CDR3 contains 15 residues. Trimming took off 7 bases at V and 2 bases at J, with 20 bases between the two ends. The CDR3 bases are TGCAGCGCCCTCGGGGGGCAAATCCCTCAAGAGACCCAGTACTTC. Translated, it gives CSALGGQIPQETQYF.

The chain uses TRBV7-9 and TRBJ2-2, with D maybe TRBD1 (6 bases). The CDR3 spans 13 residues. Trimming removed 5 bases from V and 6 bases from J, with 10 bases in between. Germline values: CDR1 SEHNR, CDR2 FQNEAQ (reference sequence). The CDR3 coding sequence is TGTGCCAGCAGCGCATCAGGGGCCGGGGAGCTGTTTTTT. It specifies CASSASGAGELFF. Variable domain in full (rest from reference TRBV7-9 and TRBJ2-2): DTGVSQNPRHKITKRGQNVTFRCDPISEHNRLYWYRQTLGQGPEFLTYFQNEAQLEKSRLLSDRFSAERPKGSFSTLEIQRTEQGDSAMYLCASSASGAGELFFGEGSRLTVL.

The rearrangement uses TRBV18 and TRBJ2-2; TRBD1 matches at 9 bases. J lost 5 bases, V lost 6 bases, and 7 bases had no gene match. Germline V gene sequence: CDR1 KGHSH, CDR2 LQKENI. The CDR3 has 15 amino acids. Written as DNA, the CDR3 is TGTGCCAGCTCGCCGGGACAGGGATATACCGGGGAGCTGTTTTTT. Its translation is CASSPGQGYTGELFF.

The chain combines TRBV6-1 with TRBJ2-2, with D perhaps matching TRBD1 (6 bases). The V end lost 6 bases, the J end lost 5 bases, and 16 bases lay between the germline ends. The CDR3 spans 15 residues. CDR1 and CDR2 (germline): MNHNS, SASEGT. The DNA for the CDR3 is TGTGCCAGCAGAGTACAGGGTTACCCAACCGGGGAGCTGTTTTTT. Translation: CASRVQGYPTGELFF.